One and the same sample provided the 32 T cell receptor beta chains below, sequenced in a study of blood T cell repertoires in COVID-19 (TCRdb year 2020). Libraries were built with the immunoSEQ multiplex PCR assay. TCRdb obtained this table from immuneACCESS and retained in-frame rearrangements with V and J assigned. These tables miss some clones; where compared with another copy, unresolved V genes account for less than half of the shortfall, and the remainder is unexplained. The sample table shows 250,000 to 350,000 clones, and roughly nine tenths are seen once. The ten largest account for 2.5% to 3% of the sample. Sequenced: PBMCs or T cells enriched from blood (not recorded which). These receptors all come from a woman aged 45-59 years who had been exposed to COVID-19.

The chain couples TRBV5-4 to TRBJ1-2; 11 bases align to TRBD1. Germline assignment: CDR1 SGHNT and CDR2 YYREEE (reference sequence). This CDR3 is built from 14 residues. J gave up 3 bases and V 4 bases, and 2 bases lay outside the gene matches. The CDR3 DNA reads TGTGCCAGCAGCCGGGGACAGGGGGACTATGGCTACACCTTC. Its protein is CASSRGQGDYGYTF.

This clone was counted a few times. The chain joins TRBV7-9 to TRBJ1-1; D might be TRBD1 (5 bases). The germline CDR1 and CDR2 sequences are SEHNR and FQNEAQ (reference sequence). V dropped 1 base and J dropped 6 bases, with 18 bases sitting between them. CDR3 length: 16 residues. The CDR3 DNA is TGTGCCAGCAGCTTAGGGGCGTACGGAGGGGATGCTGAAGCTTTCTTT. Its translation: CASSLGAYGGDAEAFF.

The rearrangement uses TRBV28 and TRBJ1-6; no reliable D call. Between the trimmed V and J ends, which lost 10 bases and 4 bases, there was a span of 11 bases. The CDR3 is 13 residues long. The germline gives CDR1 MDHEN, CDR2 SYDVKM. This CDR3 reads CATRTGYNSPLHF. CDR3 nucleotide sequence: TGTGCCACGCGAACCGGGTATAATTCACCCCTCCACTTT.

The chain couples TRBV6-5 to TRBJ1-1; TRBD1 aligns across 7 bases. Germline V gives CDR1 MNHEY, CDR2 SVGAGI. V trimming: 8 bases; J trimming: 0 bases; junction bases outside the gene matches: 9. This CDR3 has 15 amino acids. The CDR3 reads CASGHRQGMNTEAFF. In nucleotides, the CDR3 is TGTGCCAGCGGACACCGACAGGGCATGAACACTGAAGCTTTCTTT.

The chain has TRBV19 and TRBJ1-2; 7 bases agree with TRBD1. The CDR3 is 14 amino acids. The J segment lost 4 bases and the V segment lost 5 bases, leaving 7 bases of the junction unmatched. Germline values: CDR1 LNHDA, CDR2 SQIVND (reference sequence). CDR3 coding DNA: TGTGCCAGTAGTGTCCCACAGGGGACCTATGGCTACACCTTC. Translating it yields CASSVPQGTYGYTF.

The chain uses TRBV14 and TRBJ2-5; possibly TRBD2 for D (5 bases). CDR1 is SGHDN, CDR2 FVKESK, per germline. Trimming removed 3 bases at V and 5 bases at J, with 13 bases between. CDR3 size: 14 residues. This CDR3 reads CASSHRRSGETQYF. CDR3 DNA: TGTGCCAGCAGCCATCGGAGGTCTGGGGAGACCCAGTACTTC.

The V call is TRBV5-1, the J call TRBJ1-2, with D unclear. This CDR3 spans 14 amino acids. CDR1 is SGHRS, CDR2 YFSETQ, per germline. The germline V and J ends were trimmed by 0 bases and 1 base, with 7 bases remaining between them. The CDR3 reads CASSLDVRNYGYTF. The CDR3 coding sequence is TGCGCCAGCAGCTTGGATGTGCGTAACTATGGCTACACCTTC.

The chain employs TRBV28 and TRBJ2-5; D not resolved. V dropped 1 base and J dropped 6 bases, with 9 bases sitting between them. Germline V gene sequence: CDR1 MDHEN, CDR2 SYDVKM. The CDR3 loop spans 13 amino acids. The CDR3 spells CASSLSPLKTQYF. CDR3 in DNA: TGTGCCAGCAGTTTATCCCCCTTAAAGACCCAGTACTTC.

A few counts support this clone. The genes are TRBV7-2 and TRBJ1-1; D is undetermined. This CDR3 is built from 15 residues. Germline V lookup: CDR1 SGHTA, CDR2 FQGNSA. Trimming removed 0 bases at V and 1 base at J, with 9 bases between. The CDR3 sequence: CASSLAPHPNTEAFF. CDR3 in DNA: TGTGCCAGCAGCTTAGCGCCACATCCGAACACTGAAGCTTTCTTT.

Here the CDR3 reads CASSLFGQGASRETQYF. CDR3 in DNA: TGTGCCAGCAGTTTATTCGGACAGGGGGCTTCTAGAGAGACCCAGTACTTC. This rearrangement joins TRBV28 to TRBJ2-5, with TRBD1 matching over 11 bases. The V and J ends lost 1 base and 4 bases, in that order; junction bases with no gene match: 8. Germline CDR1 is MDHEN and CDR2 is SYDVKM. This CDR3 comprises 17 residues.

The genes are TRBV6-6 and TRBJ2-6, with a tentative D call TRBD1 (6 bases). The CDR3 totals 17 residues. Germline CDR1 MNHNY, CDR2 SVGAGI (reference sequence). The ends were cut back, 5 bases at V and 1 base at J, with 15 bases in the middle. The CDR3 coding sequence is TGTGCCAGCAGTCTAGGACAGACGTTATCTGGGGCCAACGTCCTGACTTTC. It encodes CASSLGQTLSGANVLTF.

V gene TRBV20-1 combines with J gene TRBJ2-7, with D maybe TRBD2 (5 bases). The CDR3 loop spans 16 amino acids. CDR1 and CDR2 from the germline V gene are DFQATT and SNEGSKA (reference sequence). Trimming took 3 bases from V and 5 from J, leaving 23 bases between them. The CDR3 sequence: CSASDGKAVLKNEQYF. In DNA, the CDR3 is TGCAGTGCTAGTGACGGGAAGGCAGTCCTAAAAAACGAGCAGTACTTC.

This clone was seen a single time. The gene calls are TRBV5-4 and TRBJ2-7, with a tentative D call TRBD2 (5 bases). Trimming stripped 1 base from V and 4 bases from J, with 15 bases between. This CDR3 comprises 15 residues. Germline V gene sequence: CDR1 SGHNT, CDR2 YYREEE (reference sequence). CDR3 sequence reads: CASSLPGNNGYEQYF. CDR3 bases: TGTGCCAGCAGCTTGCCCGGGAATAATGGGTACGAGCAGTACTTC.

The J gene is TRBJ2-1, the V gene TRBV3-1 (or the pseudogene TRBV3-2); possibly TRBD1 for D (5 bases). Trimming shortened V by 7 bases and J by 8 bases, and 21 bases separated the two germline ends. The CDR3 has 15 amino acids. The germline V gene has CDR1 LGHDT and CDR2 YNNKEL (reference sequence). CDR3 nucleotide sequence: TGTGCCAGCACCTCTTCTGGCAGGGATAGGGATGAGCAGTTCTTC. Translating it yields CASTSSGRDRDEQFF.

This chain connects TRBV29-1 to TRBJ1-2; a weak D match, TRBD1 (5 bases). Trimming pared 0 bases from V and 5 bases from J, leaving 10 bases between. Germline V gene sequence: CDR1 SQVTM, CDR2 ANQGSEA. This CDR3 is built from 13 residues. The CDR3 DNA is TGCAGCGTTGAAGATGGGCAGGGTTATGGCTACACCTTC. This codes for CSVEDGQGYGYTF.

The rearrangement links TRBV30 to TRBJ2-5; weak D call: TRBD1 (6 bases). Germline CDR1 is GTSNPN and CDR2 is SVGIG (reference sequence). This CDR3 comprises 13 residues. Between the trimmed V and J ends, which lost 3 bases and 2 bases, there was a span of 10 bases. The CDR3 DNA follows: TGTGCCTGGAGGATCAGGGGTCAAGAGACCCAGTACTTC. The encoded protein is CAWRIRGQETQYF.

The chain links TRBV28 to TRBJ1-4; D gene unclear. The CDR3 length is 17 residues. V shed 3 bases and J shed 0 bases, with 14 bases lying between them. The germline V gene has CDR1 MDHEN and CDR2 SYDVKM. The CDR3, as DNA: TGTGCCAGCAGTTTCCGGCGACGGGGAGCAACTAATGAAAAACTGTTTTTT. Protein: CASSFRRRGATNEKLFF.

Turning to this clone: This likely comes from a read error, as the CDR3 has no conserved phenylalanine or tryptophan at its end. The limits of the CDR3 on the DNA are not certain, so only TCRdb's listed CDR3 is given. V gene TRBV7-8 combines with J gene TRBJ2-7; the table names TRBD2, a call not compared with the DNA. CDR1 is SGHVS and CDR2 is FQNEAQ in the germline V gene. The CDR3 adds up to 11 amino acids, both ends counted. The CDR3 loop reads CASSLARGHSL.

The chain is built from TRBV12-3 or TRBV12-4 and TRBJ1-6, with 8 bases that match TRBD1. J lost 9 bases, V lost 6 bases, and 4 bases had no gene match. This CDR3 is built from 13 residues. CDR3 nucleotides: TGTGCCAGCAGGAACGACAGGGGTTCACCCCTCCACTTT. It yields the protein CASRNDRGSPLHF.

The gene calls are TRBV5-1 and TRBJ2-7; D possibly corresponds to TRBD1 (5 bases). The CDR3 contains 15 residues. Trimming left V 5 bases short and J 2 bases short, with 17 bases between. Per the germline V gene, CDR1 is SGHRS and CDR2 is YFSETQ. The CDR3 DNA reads TGCGCCAGCAGGTTAGGGGATAGGACCGCCTACGAGCAGTACTTC. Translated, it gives CASRLGDRTAYEQYF.

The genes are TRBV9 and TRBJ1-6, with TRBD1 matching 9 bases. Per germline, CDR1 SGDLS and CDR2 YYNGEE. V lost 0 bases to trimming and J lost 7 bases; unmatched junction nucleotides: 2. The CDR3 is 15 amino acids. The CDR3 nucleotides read TGTGCCAGCAGCGTAGAGGACAGGGGAAATTCACCCCTCCACTTT. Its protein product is CASSVEDRGNSPLHF.

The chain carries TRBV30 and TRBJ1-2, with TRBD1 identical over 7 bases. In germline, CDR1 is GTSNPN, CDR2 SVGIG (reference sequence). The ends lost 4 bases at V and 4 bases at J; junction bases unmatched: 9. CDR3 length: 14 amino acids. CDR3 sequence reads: CAWNRQGLRYGYTF. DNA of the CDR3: TGTGCCTGGAATCGACAGGGTTTACGCTATGGCTACACCTTC.

This chain's CDR3 is CASTAQGMNTEAFF. The CDR3 nucleotides are TGTGCCAGCACCGCACAGGGCATGAACACTGAAGCTTTCTTT. The chain joins TRBV2 to TRBJ1-1, with D tentatively TRBD1 (6 bases). Germline V CDR1 and CDR2: SNHLY, FYNNEI. Trimming removed 7 bases from V and 0 bases from J, with 12 bases in between. CDR3 length: 14 residues.

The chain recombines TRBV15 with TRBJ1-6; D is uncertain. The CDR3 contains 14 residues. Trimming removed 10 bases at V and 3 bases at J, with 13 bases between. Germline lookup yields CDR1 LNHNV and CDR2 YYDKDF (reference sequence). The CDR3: CAIAPRDYNSPLHF. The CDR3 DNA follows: TGTGCCATCGCACCCCGGGACTATAATTCACCCCTCCACTTT.

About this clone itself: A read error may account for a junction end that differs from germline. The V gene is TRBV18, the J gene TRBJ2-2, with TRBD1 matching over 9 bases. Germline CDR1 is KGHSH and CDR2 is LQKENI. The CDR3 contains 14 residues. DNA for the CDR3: TGTGCCAGCTCACCTAGGACAGGGGTCGAGGGACGTCGTTTT. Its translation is CASSPRTGVEGRRF.

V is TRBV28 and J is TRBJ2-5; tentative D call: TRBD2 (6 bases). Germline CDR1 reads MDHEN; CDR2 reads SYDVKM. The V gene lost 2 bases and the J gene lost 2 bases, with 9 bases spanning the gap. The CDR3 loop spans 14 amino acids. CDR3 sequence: CASSLGGVQETQYF. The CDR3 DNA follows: TGTGCCAGCAGTTTAGGAGGGGTACAAGAGACCCAGTACTTC.

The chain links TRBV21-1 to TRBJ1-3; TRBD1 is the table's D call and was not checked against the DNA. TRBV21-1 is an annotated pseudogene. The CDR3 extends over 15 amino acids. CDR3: CASSARQGFGNTIYF. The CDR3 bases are TGTGCCAGCAGCGCCAGGCAGGGCTTTGGAAACACCATATATTTT.

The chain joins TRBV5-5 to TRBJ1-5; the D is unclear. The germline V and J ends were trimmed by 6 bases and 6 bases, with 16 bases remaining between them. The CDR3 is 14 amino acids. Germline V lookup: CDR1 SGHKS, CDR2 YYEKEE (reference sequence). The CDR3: CASKEGVSAQPQHF. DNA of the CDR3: TGTGCCAGCAAGGAGGGAGTTAGCGCTCAGCCCCAGCATTTT.

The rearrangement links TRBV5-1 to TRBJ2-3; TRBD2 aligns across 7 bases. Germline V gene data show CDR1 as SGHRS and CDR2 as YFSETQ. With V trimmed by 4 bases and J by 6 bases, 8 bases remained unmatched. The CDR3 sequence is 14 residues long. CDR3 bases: TGCGCCAGCAGCCAAGCCCAGGGAGGGGATACGCAGTATTTT. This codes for CASSQAQGGDTQYF.

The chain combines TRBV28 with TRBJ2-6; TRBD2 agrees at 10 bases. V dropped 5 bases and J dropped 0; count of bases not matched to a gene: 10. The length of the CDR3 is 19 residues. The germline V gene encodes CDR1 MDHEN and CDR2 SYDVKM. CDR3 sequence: CASSPEGLARPSGANVLTF. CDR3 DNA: TGTGCCAGCAGTCCAGAGGGACTAGCGAGGCCCTCTGGGGCCAACGTCCTGACTTTC.

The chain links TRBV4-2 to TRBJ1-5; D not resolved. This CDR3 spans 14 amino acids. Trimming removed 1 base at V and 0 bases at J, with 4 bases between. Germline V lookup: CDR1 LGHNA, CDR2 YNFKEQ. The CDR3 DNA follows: TGTGCCAGCAGCCAAGGCGGTAGCAATCAGCCCCAGCATTTT. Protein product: CASSQGGSNQPQHF.

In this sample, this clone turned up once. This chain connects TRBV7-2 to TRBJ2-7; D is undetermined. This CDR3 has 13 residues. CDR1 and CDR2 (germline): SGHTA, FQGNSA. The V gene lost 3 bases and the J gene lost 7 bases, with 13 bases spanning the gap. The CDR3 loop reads CASSFWAGGEQYF. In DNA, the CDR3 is TGTGCCAGCAGCTTTTGGGCAGGTGGGGAGCAGTACTTC.